This T cell receptor beta chain was observed in a study of blood T cell repertoires in COVID-19. Study summary: COVID-19 samples from acute and convalescent phases originated in the United States, Italy and Spain.

Participant-reported clinical history was the basis for cohort assignment. Data came from immunoSEQ multiplex PCR; TCRdb stores just in-frame clones and leaves some out. The data contain about 180,000 clones, approximately 85% of them singletons. The CDR3 spans 16 residues. Germline V gene sequence: CDR1 SGHRS, CDR2 YFSETQ. The V gene end was trimmed by 6 bases and the J gene end by 1 base; junction bases not matched to a gene: 7. The chain carries TRBV5-1 and TRBJ2-5; 12 bases map to TRBD2. The sequencing sample was made of PBMCs or T cells enriched from blood (not recorded which). The clonotype comes from a woman in her twenties or thirties who had recovered from COVID-19. The chain's CDR3 is CASTPGTSGPQETQYF. CDR3 nucleotides: TGCGCCAGCACCCCCGGGACTAGCGGGCCCCAAGAGACCCAGTACTTC. Full variable domain (missing parts from reference TRBV5-1 and TRBJ2-5): KAGVTQTPRYLIKTRGQQVTLSCSPISGHRSVSWYQQTPGQGLQFLFEYFSETQRNKGNFPGRFSGRQFSNSRSEMNVSTLELGDSALYLCASTPGTSGPQETQYFGPGTRLLVL.